The source of this TCR beta chain is a study of blood T cells in healthy people across ages. The germline V gene encodes CDR1 ENHRY and CDR2 SYGVKD. V dropped 5 bases and J dropped 2; count of bases not matched to a gene: 15. The CDR3 has 18 amino acids. The second PCR ran about 6 to 12 cycles with a sample-barcoded 5' primer and J-beta primers. One entry per CDR3 protein results from TCRdb running MiXCR on the 5' RACE reads. The repertoire consists of roughly 930,000 distinct CDR3 sequences, with roughly 43% occurring once and the leading ten covering around 15%. This clonotype was found once. The TCR comes from a man aged 30 to 39 in good health. The genes are TRBV10-3 and TRBJ1-5; TRBD1 matches at 7 bases. Sequenced sample: blood. In DNA form, the CDR3 reads TGTGCCATCAGTCAGGGGGGGGCAAGGACGGTTGGCAATCAGCCCCAGCATTTT. As protein: CAISQGGARTVGNQPQHF.